Listed below are T cell receptor beta chains from one sample, sequenced in a study of T cells after yellow fever vaccination. TCRdb re-analysed the 5' RACE reads in MiXCR, keeping a single row per CDR3 protein. The profile shows hundreds of thousands of distinct CDR3 sequences, roughly 14% of them singletons. The source material was PBMCs, sampled on the day of the yellow fever booster vaccination. These receptors were collected from a man aged 30 to 39 who received the YFV17D yellow fever vaccine. Each CDR3 is given with its conserved first and last residue. Fields, in order: clone size, V gene, J gene, D gene, CDR3 DNA, CDR3 protein. D genes are given only for firm matches. Size tells how often a clone was seen (once, few, many) or the class of an expanded clone, and some rows leave it out.

.	TRBV9	TRBJ2-7	TRBD2	TGTGCCAGCAGCGTAGAAGCGGGAGGGACCTACGAGCAGTACTTC	CASSVEAGGTYEQYF
many	TRBV7-8	TRBJ2-1	.	TGTGCCAGCAGCTTCATGCAGTACAATGAGCAGTTCTTC	CASSFMQYNEQFF
.	TRBV20-1	TRBJ2-3	.	TGCAGTGCTAGAAGAGATAGGCCCGTCCCTAGCACAGATACGCAGTATTTT	CSARRDRPVPSTDTQYF
few	TRBV28	TRBJ1-3	.	TGTGCCAGCAGTTTCGGGACATCGAGCTCTGGAAACACCATATATTTT	CASSFGTSSSGNTIYF
.	TRBV6-1	TRBJ1-1	TRBD1	TGTGCCAGCAGATCCGGGACAGGGCTTTGGGACGCTTTCTTT	CASRSGTGLWDAFF
.	TRBV28	TRBJ2-3	.	TGTGCCAGCACCCACCTCACAGATACGCAGTATTTT	CASTHLTDTQYF
once	TRBV5-6	TRBJ2-3	TRBD2	TGTGCCAGCAGCTCCCTACGGACTAGCGGGAGTAGTACGCAGTATTTT	CASSSLRTSGSSTQYF
many	TRBV7-9	TRBJ2-1	TRBD2	TGTGCCAGCAGCTCAACCACCAGGACTAGATTCCAGTTCTTC	CASSSTTRTRFQFF
.	TRBV7-2	TRBJ2-3	TRBD2	TGTGCCAGCAGCCCCATTCGACTAGCGGCTCGAGATACGCAGTATTTT	CASSPIRLAARDTQYF
.	TRBV4-3	TRBJ2-3	.	TGCGCCAGCAGCCAAGATAACGGGCCTTCAGATACGCAGTATTTT	CASSQDNGPSDTQYF
.	TRBV5-1	TRBJ2-7	TRBD2	TGCGCCAGCAGCTTACTACCCAGCGGGAGGGACGAGCAGTACTTC	CASSLLPSGRDEQYF
few	TRBV3-1	TRBJ2-7	.	TGTGCCAGCAGCCAAGTCGGCACATACGAGCAGTACTTC	CASSQVGTYEQYF
.	TRBV7-2	TRBJ2-7	.	TGTGCCAGCAGCCGTGAGGGACTTTCCTACGAGCAGTACTTC	CASSREGLSYEQYF
.	TRBV21-1	TRBJ2-7	.	TGTGCCAGCAGCAAAGCCGGGACAGCGGGAATCTACGAGCAGTACTTC	CASSKAGTAGIYEQYF
.	TRBV7-2	TRBJ2-5	TRBD2	TGTGCCAGCAGCCCCGGGGGGAACCAAGAGACCCAGTACTTC	CASSPGGNQETQYF
few	TRBV23-1	TRBJ2-2	.	TGCGCCAGCAGTCAATCAGTGGACGGGGAGCTGTTTTTT	CASSQSVDGELFF
.	TRBV18	TRBJ1-1	.	TGTGCCAGCTCACCCGGCGCTAACACTGAAGCTTTCTTT	CASSPGANTEAFF
.	TRBV29-1	TRBJ2-7	.	TGCAGCGTCACAAAGGCGGGGTACGAGCAGTACTTC	CSVTKAGYEQYF
.	TRBV20-1	TRBJ2-3	TRBD2	TGCAGTGCCCGCCCGGGACTAGCGGGAGGGTTATCCACAGATACGCAGTATTTT	CSARPGLAGGLSTDTQYF
.	TRBV6-2/TRBV6-3	TRBJ2-2	TRBD1	TGTGCCAGTGTGAGACAGGGGTTCACCGGGGAGCTGTTTTTT	CASVRQGFTGELFF
.	TRBV25-1	TRBJ1-3	.	TGTGCCAGCAGTGAGCGAATCTCTGGAAACACCATATATTTT	CASSERISGNTIYF
few	TRBV7-3	TRBJ2-3	TRBD2	TGTGCCAGCAGCCCGGGGGACGGACTAGCGGGGCTAACAGATACGCAGTATTTT	CASSPGDGLAGLTDTQYF
few	TRBV5-1	TRBJ2-3	.	TGCGCCAGCAGCTTTTTAGAACTTCAATACCGGACTAGCACAGATACGCAGTATTTT	CASSFLELQYRTSTDTQYF
.	TRBV25-1	TRBJ2-7	.	TGTGCCAGCAGTGTTGGGACGGTAAGCTCCTACGAGCAGTACTTC	CASSVGTVSSYEQYF
few	TRBV10-3	TRBJ1-2	.	TGTGCCATCAGTGAGCCAGGGGCCTATATCTATGGCTACACCTTC	CAISEPGAYIYGYTF
.	TRBV4-3	TRBJ2-7	TRBD2	TGCGCCAGCAGCCAGCTAGCGGGAGGGCCTAACGAGCAGTACTTC	CASSQLAGGPNEQYF
few	TRBV4-2	TRBJ1-6	TRBD1	TGTGCCAGCAGCCAAGAAAGGACGACAGGGAGGTCACCCCTCCACTTT	CASSQERTTGRSPLHF
.	TRBV7-3	TRBJ2-1	TRBD2	TGTGCCAGCAGCCTGACTAGCGGGAGGATCCTGTTCTTC	CASSLTSGRILFF
few	TRBV29-1	TRBJ2-5	TRBD2	TGCAGCGTCCTCACTAGCGGGAGGTCGGAGACCCAGTACTTC	CSVLTSGRSETQYF
many	TRBV18	TRBJ1-1	TRBD1	TGTGCCAGCTCAGACAGGGGGACTGAAGCTTTCTTT	CASSDRGTEAFF
few	TRBV20-1	TRBJ2-7	TRBD2	TGCAGTGCCTACGTGACTAGCGGGAGTCACGAGCAGTACTTC	CSAYVTSGSHEQYF
.	TRBV10-3	TRBJ2-1	.	TGTGCCGGGGAAGGCGGGAAGCAGTTCTTC	CAGEGGKQFF
once	TRBV28	TRBJ2-1	.	TGTGCCTGCAGTCTGATAGAGCAGTTCTTC	CACSLIEQFF
.	TRBV19	TRBJ2-1	TRBD2	TGTGCCAGTAGATTGGGGGCGGGAGGAACCTCCTACAATGAGCAGTTCTTC	CASRLGAGGTSYNEQFF
.	TRBV5-1	TRBJ2-1	TRBD2	TGCGCCAGCAGCAATGTCGGGACTAGCGGGAATGAGCAGTTCTTC	CASSNVGTSGNEQFF
.	TRBV29-1	TRBJ2-2	.	TGCAGCGCCCAGTTGGGTGGGACCCACACCGGGGAGCTGTTTTTT	CSAQLGGTHTGELFF
.	TRBV20-1	TRBJ2-7	.	TGCAGTGCTAGTATAGGGACAACTAACTACGAGCAGTACTTC	CSASIGTTNYEQYF
few	TRBV5-6	TRBJ2-7	.	TGTGCCAGCAGCCCCCCCTCGAGGGGCTCCTACGAGCAGTACTTC	CASSPPSRGSYEQYF
.	TRBV7-2	TRBJ2-4	.	TGTGCCAGCAGCCAGACGACAGGAACCCTAGCCAAAAACATTCAGTACTTC	CASSQTTGTLAKNIQYF
.	TRBV5-1	TRBJ1-5	.	TGTGCCAGTAGTTCCGGGACACCTAATCAGCCCCAGCATTTT	CASSSGTPNQPQHF
few	TRBV20-1	TRBJ2-3	.	TGCAGTGGAGCGGAGTTTACAGATACGCAGTATTTT	CSGAEFTDTQYF
.	TRBV15	TRBJ2-1	.	TGTGCCACCAGCAGTCTGACGGTCTCCTACAATGAGCAGTTCTTC	CATSSLTVSYNEQFF
few	TRBV10-3	TRBJ1-3	.	TGTGCCATCAGTGAGGCCCGGGGTACTGGAAACACCATATATTTT	CAISEARGTGNTIYF
many	TRBV7-8	TRBJ2-7	.	TGTGCCAGCAGCAAAGGATACGAGCAGTACTTC	CASSKGYEQYF
few	TRBV29-1	TRBJ2-1	.	TGCAGCGTCGGAACAGGGCAGCACAATGAGCAGTTCTTC	CSVGTGQHNEQFF